This is a list of T cell receptor beta chains from one sample in a study of cytomegalovirus exposure and HLA in healthy donors. Sequencing was performed with immunoSEQ multiplex PCR; in TCRdb, only in-frame clones are kept and a portion is missing. This sample yields more than 95,000 clones, of which roughly a tenth are seen a single time; roughly 5% belongs to the top ten. Sequenced: PBMCs. The receptors here all came from a man aged 40-49 years in good health and CMV-seropositive. CDR3s include the opening cysteine and the closing phenylalanine or tryptophan. D genes are given only for firm matches. Clone size is given for some rows only: seen once, a few or many times, or a class if the clone is expanded.

>NA|TRBV28|TRBJ2-1|NA
CASSFRGEQFF
TGTGCCAGCAGTTTCCGGGGTGAGCAGTTCTTC
>few|TRBV9|TRBJ1-4|NA
CASSVGRDLGEKLFF
TGTGCCAGCAGCGTAGGGAGGGATCTGGGTGAAAAACTGTTTTTT
>NA|TRBV5-1|TRBJ2-7|NA
CASSPESAYEQYF
TGCGCCAGCAGCCCGGAGAGCGCCTACGAGCAGTACTTC
>few|TRBV5-6|TRBJ1-2|TRBD1
CASSLQGAGTF
TGTGCCAGCAGCCTGCAGGGGGCTGGCACCTTC
>NA|TRBV7-9|TRBJ2-5|NA
CASSPGIKETQYF
TGTGCCAGCAGCCCCGGGATCAAAGAGACCCAGTACTTC
>NA|TRBV7-9|TRBJ1-4|NA
CASSPDSDREKLFF
TGTGCCAGCAGCCCAGACAGTGATCGAGAAAAACTGTTTTTT
>NA|TRBV18|TRBJ2-1|NA
CASSARTLNSYNEQFF
TGTGCCAGCTCCGCCCGGACTCTTAACTCCTACAATGAGCAGTTCTTC
>few|TRBV16|TRBJ1-5|NA
CASSPLGVSNQPQHF
TGTGCCAGCAGCCCTCTCGGGGTTTCTAATCAGCCCCAGCATTTT
>few|TRBV6-6|TRBJ2-3|TRBD1
CASSNEGAEYTDTQYF
TGTGCCAGCAGCAACGAGGGGGCTGAGTACACAGATACGCAGTATTTT
>few|TRBV6-5|TRBJ2-7|TRBD1
CASSSRTGSYEQYF
TGTGCCAGCAGTTCGCGGACAGGGTCCTACGAGCAGTACTTC
>few|TRBV7-7|TRBJ2-7|NA
CASSLGAGPSYEQYF
TGTGCTAGCAGCTTAGGAGCGGGCCCATCCTACGAGCAGTACTTC
>few|TRBV14|TRBJ1-4|TRBD1
CASSQAWPGTGVEKLFF
TGTGCCAGCAGCCAAGCCTGGCCCGGGACAGGGGTTGAAAAACTGTTTTTT
>few|TRBV5-1|TRBJ2-7|TRBD1
CASSLGRGPYEQYF
TGCGCCAGCAGCTTGGGCAGGGGGCCCTACGAGCAGTACTTC
>NA|TRBV25-1|TRBJ2-5|TRBD1
CASSKTGGDQETQYF
TGTGCCAGCAGTAAGACAGGGGGCGACCAAGAGACCCAGTACTTC
>few|TRBV2|TRBJ2-1|NA
CALAQGSYNEQFF
TGTGCCCTTGCCCAGGGGTCATACAATGAGCAGTTCTTC
>NA|TRBV7-2|TRBJ2-5|NA
CASSLDGETQYF
TGTGCCAGCAGCTTAGACGGGGAGACCCAGTACTTC
>NA|TRBV4-3|TRBJ2-4|NA
CASSQDGAGAKNIQYF
TGCGCCAGCAGCCAAGACGGGGCGGGGGCCAAAAACATTCAGTACTTC
>NA|TRBV15|TRBJ2-7|NA
CATSIPEALSYEQYF
TGTGCCACCAGCATCCCGGAGGCATTATCCTACGAGCAGTACTTC
>few|TRBV2|TRBJ2-7|NA
CASTPGASEQYF
TGTGCCAGCACCCCAGGGGCGAGCGAGCAGTACTTC
>NA|TRBV27|TRBJ2-1|TRBD2
CASRLAGGRNEQFF
TGTGCCAGCAGGCTAGCGGGAGGGCGAAATGAGCAGTTCTTC
>NA|TRBV4-2|TRBJ2-6|NA
CASSQEGSNSGANVLTF
TGTGCCAGCAGCCAAGAGGGCAGCAACTCTGGGGCCAACGTCCTGACTTTC
>few|TRBV11-3|TRBJ2-4|NA
CASSGDTKNIQYF
TGTGCCAGCAGTGGGGACACCAAAAACATTCAGTACTTC
>few|TRBV19|TRBJ2-4|TRBD1
CASSRIQGAVFGKNIQYF
TGTGCCAGTAGTAGGATACAGGGGGCGGTTTTCGGCAAAAACATTCAGTACTTC
>NA|TRBV11-2|TRBJ1-1|NA
CASSSKINTEAFF
TGTGCCAGCAGCTCCAAAATTAACACTGAAGCTTTCTTT
>NA|TRBV4-1|TRBJ1-3|NA
CASSQPRVSGNTIYF
TGCGCCAGCAGCCAACCGCGCGTCTCTGGAAACACCATATATTTT
>many|TRBV4-1|TRBJ1-4|TRBD1
CASSQTGTGGEKLFF
TGCGCCAGCAGCCAAACCGGGACAGGGGGAGAAAAACTGTTTTTT
>NA|TRBV14|TRBJ2-7|TRBD2
CASSQDRGGYEQYF
TGTGCCAGCAGCCAAGATCGGGGGGGTTACGAGCAGTACTTC
>NA|TRBV18|TRBJ1-5|TRBD1
CASSPGTANQPQHF
TGTGCCAGCTCCCCCGGGACAGCCAATCAGCCCCAGCATTTT
>few|TRBV6-1|TRBJ2-5|NA
CASSATSRGEETQYF
TGTGCCAGCAGCGCAACAAGCAGGGGTGAGGAGACCCAGTACTTC
>NA|TRBV6-6|TRBJ2-7|NA
CASSFIALSPYEQYF
TGTGCCAGCAGTTTCATAGCTCTTTCACCTTACGAGCAGTACTTC
>NA|TRBV12-5|TRBJ1-3|NA
CASGLGPIGNTIYF
TGTGCTAGTGGTTTGGGGCCGATTGGAAACACCATATATTTT
>NA|TRBV9|TRBJ2-2|NA
CASSVAGVGTGELFF
TGTGCCAGCAGCGTAGCAGGGGTGGGAACCGGGGAGCTGTTTTTT
>NA|TRBV25-1|TRBJ2-5|NA
CASSGAGQETQYF
TGTGCCAGCAGTGGGGCGGGGCAAGAGACCCAGTACTTC
>NA|TRBV7-9|TRBJ2-2|TRBD2
CASSSGAGGYTGELFF
TGTGCCAGCAGCTCCGGAGCGGGAGGGTACACCGGGGAGCTGTTTTTT
>NA|TRBV30|TRBJ1-2|NA
CAHTAGLKGYTF
TGTGCACACACGGCAGGGCTTAAGGGCTACACCTTC
>NA|TRBV4-2|TRBJ2-3|TRBD2
CASSQGAFLSVAGATDTQYF
TGTGCCAGCAGCCAAGGCGCGTTCCTTTCAGTAGCGGGGGCCACAGATACGCAGTATTTT
>medium-sized|TRBV27|TRBJ2-3|TRBD2
CASSSLAGSTDTQYF
TGTGCCAGCAGTTCACTAGCGGGGAGCACAGATACGCAGTATTTT
>NA|TRBV5-1|TRBJ1-3|NA
CASSGASSGNTIYF
TGCGCCAGCAGCGGGGCCAGCTCTGGAAACACCATATATTTT
>NA|TRBV7-9|TRBJ2-3|TRBD2
CASSLGVVAGGGTDTQYF
TGTGCCAGCAGCTTAGGAGTAGTGGCGGGAGGAGGCACAGATACGCAGTATTTT
>NA|TRBV5-6|TRBJ2-2|TRBD1
CASSLNKTGRELFF
TGTGCCAGCAGCTTGAATAAGACAGGGAGAGAGCTGTTTTTT
>NA|TRBV18|TRBJ2-7|TRBD1
CASSLRTGSYEQYF
TGTGCCAGCTCACTACGGACAGGGTCCTACGAGCAGTACTTC
>NA|TRBV9|TRBJ2-5|TRBD1
CASSATGFQETQYF
TGTGCCAGCAGCGCGACAGGGTTCCAAGAGACCCAGTACTTC
>NA|TRBV29-1|TRBJ2-1|NA
CSVAGSGSNNEQFF
TGCAGCGTTGCTGGTAGCGGCTCCAACAATGAGCAGTTCTTC
>NA|TRBV27|TRBJ2-3|NA
CASSSTVPGTQLTDTQYF
TGTGCCAGCAGTTCGACAGTCCCGGGTACCCAACTCACAGATACGCAGTATTTT
>few|TRBV5-1|TRBJ1-1|NA
CASSFRDTEAFF
TGCGCCAGCAGCTTCAGGGACACTGAAGCTTTCTTT
>few|TRBV28|TRBJ2-7|TRBD2
CASSSLTSGRVGEQYF
TGTGCCAGCAGTTCCCTAACTAGCGGGAGGGTTGGGGAGCAGTACTTC
>NA|TRBV7-3|TRBJ2-2|TRBD1
CASSRQGPANTGELFF
TGTGCCAGCAGCCGACAGGGGCCTGCGAACACCGGGGAGCTGTTTTTT
>NA|TRBV4-3|TRBJ2-7|NA
CASSQARGMSYEQYF
TGCGCCAGCAGCCAAGCTAGGGGGATGTCCTACGAGCAGTACTTC